A single sample gave rise to the 8 T cell receptor beta chains below, sequenced in a study of T cell changes during pregnancy in multiple sclerosis (dated by TCRdb to about 2019). The library relied on the immunoSEQ multiplex PCR assay. TCRdb stores this immuneACCESS table with in-frame sequences only. Part of the clones is absent; in the studies checked, under half of the shortfall reflects unresolved V genes, and no reason is known for the rest. The sample yields 120,000 or so clones; approximately 94% were counted once. Of the sample, approximately 5.8% falls within the top ten clones. The source material was peripheral blood, sampled before pregnancy. Receptors were obtained from a female donor with multiple sclerosis, enrolled in a pregnancy study.

V and J are TRBV9 and TRBJ2-5; the match to TRBD2 covers 7 bases. This CDR3 has 13 residues. Unmatched junction bases numbered 4, after V lost 3 bases and J lost 5 bases. Germline loops: CDR1 SGDLS, CDR2 YYNGEE. CDR3 region: CASSGGRGETQYF. The CDR3 nucleotides read TGTGCCAGCAGCGGAGGGCGGGGGGAGACCCAGTACTTC. Combining the CDR3 with reference TRBV9 and TRBJ2-5 gives the whole variable domain DSGVTQTPKHLITATGQRVTLRCSPRSGDLSVYWYQQSLDQGLQFLIQYYNGEERAKGNILERFSAQQFPDLHSELNLSSLELGDSALYFCASSGGRGETQYFGPGTRLLVL.

The rearrangement links TRBV7-6 to TRBJ2-3; 14 bases are a match to TRBD2. V trimming: 3 bases; J trimming: 2 bases; junction bases outside the gene matches: 4. The germline CDR1 and CDR2 sequences are SGHVS and FNYEAQ. The length of the CDR3 is 17 residues. As DNA, the CDR3 is TGTGCCAGCAGCTTGGGACTAGCGGGGGCCTTCACAGATACGCAGTATTTT. It yields the protein CASSLGLAGAFTDTQYF. Full variable domain (missing parts from reference TRBV7-6 and TRBJ2-3): GAGVSQSPRYKVTKRGQDVALRCDPISGHVSLYWYRQALGQGPEFLTYFNYEAQQDKSGLPNDRFSAERPEGSISTLTIQRTEQRDSAMYRCASSLGLAGAFTDTQYFGPGTRLTVL.

The chain uses TRBV7-9 and TRBJ2-7; 9 nucleotides line up with TRBD1. Looked up from germline, CDR1 is SEHNR and CDR2 is FQNEAQ (reference sequence). The ends lost 5 bases at V and 4 bases at J; junction bases unmatched: 9. This CDR3 comprises 15 residues. The CDR3: CASSHPLDRGYEQYF. CDR3 in DNA: TGTGCCAGCAGCCACCCCTTGGACAGGGGTTACGAGCAGTACTTC.

The V and J genes are TRBV2 and TRBJ1-6; the match to TRBD1 covers 7 bases. The CDR3 is 16 amino acids. The V gene's germline CDR1 is SNHLY and CDR2 FYNNEI. V was clipped by 6 bases and J by 9 bases; unmatched bases: 14. CDR3 DNA sequence: TGTGCCAGCAGCCCCCGACAGGGTCTTGAGGTTTCACCCCTCCACTTT. It yields the protein CASSPRQGLEVSPLHF.

The rearrangement joins TRBV10-3 to TRBJ2-7; tentative D call: TRBD1 (7 bases). With 8 bases removed from V and 3 bases from J, the gap between germline ends came to 14 bases. Germline loops: CDR1 ENHRY, CDR2 SYGVKD. The CDR3 is 13 amino acids. CDR3 sequence: CAIGGQEGYEQYF. In DNA, the CDR3 is TGTGCCATCGGAGGACAGGAGGGCTACGAGCAGTACTTC.

This clone was picked up a small number of times. The rearrangement uses TRBV27 and TRBJ1-1; D gene unclear. Per the germline V gene, CDR1 is MNHEY and CDR2 is SMNVEV (reference sequence). V was cut by 5 bases and J by 0 bases, with 13 bases left in between. The CDR3 consists of 15 residues. The CDR3: CASSVRGRMNTEAFF. The CDR3 region has the DNA TGTGCCAGCAGTGTCCGAGGGAGGATGAACACTGAAGCTTTCTTT.

The rearrangement joins TRBV7-6 to TRBJ2-1; 9 bases map to TRBD2. Germline lookup yields CDR1 SGHVS and CDR2 FNYEAQ. The CDR3 extends over 16 amino acids. V lost 1 base to trimming and J lost 8 bases; unmatched junction nucleotides: 9. This chain's CDR3 is CASSLEVFSGSDEQFF. The CDR3 DNA is TGTGCCAGCAGCTTAGAGGTGTTTAGCGGGAGCGATGAGCAGTTCTTC. The full variable domain, rest sourced from reference TRBV7-6 and TRBJ2-1, is GAGVSQSPRYKVTKRGQDVALRCDPISGHVSLYWYRQALGQGPEFLTYFNYEAQQDKSGLPNDRFSAERPEGSISTLTIQRTEQRDSAMYRCASSLEVFSGSDEQFFGPGTRLTVL.

This sequence joins TRBV4-2 and TRBJ1-1; D remains ambiguous. V lost 0 bases, J lost 8 bases, and 4 bases lay in between. Germline CDR1 and CDR2: LGHNA and YNFKEQ. The CDR3 has 11 amino acids. The CDR3 spells CASSQDREAFF. The CDR3 DNA sequence: TGTGCCAGCAGCCAAGATCGGGAAGCTTTCTTT.